This T cell receptor beta chain was sequenced during a study of cytomegalovirus exposure and HLA in healthy donors (dated by TCRdb to about 2017). General notes on the study: In an earlier analysis of some 550 of the donors, 250 to 300 Gb of sequence data and 117 million unique TCR beta sequences from about 190 million T cells were reported. Roughly 300 gigabases of sequencing data and 78 million or so unique TCR sequences were included in an early release covering around 650 HLA-typed donors. Of the roughly 400 genotyped donors, over 80% were placed in the genetic ancestry cluster associated with self-reported Caucasian donors. The study was designed to test whether signatures of past pathogen exposure could be identified by cataloging public T cell receptors. Using immunosequencing, the study profiled T cell repertoires from roughly 650 subjects and related those repertoires to cytomegalovirus serostatus. In addition to the first cohort of 666 subjects, a separate validation cohort of about 120 different subjects was used. The study combined high-throughput TCR immunosequencing, statistical association of individual TCRs with disease status, and machine learning to predict cytomegalovirus infection status. In a later analysis, previously published TCR beta repertoires from 550 to 700 donors were re-analyzed and high-resolution HLA genotyping was added so that TCR occurrence patterns could be studied. Rather than drawing on any new phenotypic data, the later analysis identified candidate immune exposures from TCR beta sequences and the way those sequences occurred across donors. An earlier analysis of several hundred of the donors applied high-throughput TCR beta sequencing to assess whether each TCR beta V gene segment acted as functional or pseudogenic. Donor age, sex, ethnicity and CMV serostatus were collected together with the repertoire data. A later genetic analysis used genome-wide SNP genotypes for about 60% of the 666 donors, treating that subset as a discovery cohort. All discovery cohort repertoires had been generated on a single sequencing platform. Class I and class II HLA loci were covered by the typing at four-digit resolution. Typing coverage differed by locus: A, B, C, DRB1 and DQB1 were typed in about 620-640 donors, DQA1 in roughly 500, DPA1 in nearly 610, and DPB1 in 472. Four to six DR-DQ haplotypes were handled as single units for association and clustering, since linkage in the cohort was strong. On average, roughly 250,000 unique TCR beta nucleotide sequences were sequenced per donor among 300 to 500 genotyped donors of the cohort, with 15% to 20% of those sequences being non-productive.

Receptor amplification or capture employed the immunoSEQ multiplex PCR assay. The multiplex PCR relied on a mix of 60 forward primers for TCR Vbeta segments and 13 reverse primers for TCR Jbeta segments. Amplification of the CDR3 region of rearranged TCR beta genes was performed with a multiplex PCR assay on genomic DNA. The amplified TCR beta libraries were sequenced on the Illumina HiSeq System as 87-base-pair reads. Processing in the source paper ran as follows. A later analysis tallied about 77 million unique TCR beta chains across the 700 or so repertoires, and roughly 11 million of those chains were shared by two or more donors. A nearest-neighbor algorithm error-corrected the raw reads and collapsed the reads into unique sequences, merging closely related sequences to remove PCR and sequencing errors. Alignment of CDR3 sequences to IMGT reference sequences was used to assign V, D and J gene segments. For a sequence to be retained, at least a six-nucleotide match to both a V gene segment and a J gene segment was required. Rearrangements were called productive when the CDR3 lacked stop codons and stayed in frame with V and J; all others were non-productive. Following IMGT convention, CDR3 was defined as the stretch from the second conserved V-encoded cysteine up to the conserved J-encoded phenylalanine. The earlier analysis of 587 of the donors excluded sequences that lacked an unambiguous match to a single V gene segment. An earlier analysis of roughly 590 of the donors called V segments functional above 56.7% productive rearrangements and segregating when the between-donor standard deviation exceeded 5%. To diagnose cytomegalovirus status from the catalog of TCR beta chain sequences, a statistical classification framework was built. V and J gene assignment, in a later analysis, came from comparing TCR nucleotide sequences with IMGT/GENE-DB human TR gene sequences. Using the TCRdist pipeline, a later analysis assigned CDR3 sequences along with most-parsimonious VDJ recombination scenarios. In a later analysis, each TCR beta chain was defined by its CDR3 amino acid sequence together with its V-gene family, and reads without a unique V-gene family were excluded. A later analysis removed 592 highly shared, low-generation-probability nucleotide sequences to deal with suspected cross-contamination and a sequencing artifact. For each public chain, a later analysis derived a clonal expansion index from normalized ranks of inferred template counts within each repertoire. Generation probabilities in a later analysis came from a VDJ recombination model fitted to out-of-frame rearrangements, and those results were checked against IGoR. A later analysis scored TCR-TCR, TCR-HLA and TCR-CMV co-occurrence with hypergeometric tests, applying a repertoire-size bias correction to TCR pairs. A later analysis estimated false discovery rates by permuting HLA or CMV assignments 20 times. In a later analysis, co-occurring TCRs were grouped using DBSCAN, with TCRdist sequence similarity added in when clustering inside HLA-allele-positive subsets. Repertoires with fewer than 30,000 or more than 120,000 public chains, plus five repertoires with anomalous nucleotide sharing, were excluded from co-occurrence clustering. In its TCRdb copy, this immuneACCESS table keeps in-frame sequences only and misses some clones. Where compared with another copy, unresolved V genes explain less than half of these, and the others have no known cause. Clone size and the V and J calls come from that table; the DNA yielded D and trimming. This sample gives 100,000 to 120,000 clones in total; roughly 80% of them show up just once. 7.5% to 10% of the sample comes from the top ten.

On this clone: This clone's antigen is unknown. Nothing much larger sits one base from this clone, and base qualities are not available.

In total, roughly 670 healthy bone marrow donors made up the cohort. At the time of sampling, every cohort member was nominally healthy, though immune exposures that went unrecorded were likely present. The donor was CMV seropositive and was included in the group of 290 or so seropositive cohort members. Every donor gave a peripheral blood sample, and the peripheral blood mononuclear cells from that sample were used for TCR beta sequencing. Genomic DNA was extracted from the blood cell samples with the Qiagen DNeasy Blood Extraction Kit. For this chain, trimming is 2 bases at the V end and 7 bases at the J end, and the number of junction bases without a gene match is 5. In the germline V gene, CDR1 corresponds to SGDLS and CDR2 to YYNGEE. Its CDR3 holds 15 amino acids, cysteine through phenylalanine. The entry retains the CDR3 DNA only, 45 bases that are in frame from base 1. Study-wide findings and limitations: In the study, about 150 TCR beta chains were listed as associated with cytomegalovirus. Because the 87-base-pair reads could not distinguish some IMGT-functional V segments, including TRBV6-2 and TRBV6-3, those segments were excluded. Seventeen rarely observed V segments, including chromosome 9 orphons, were excluded from the earlier analysis of a few hundred of the donors because counts were too low. Immune exposure information for the cohort was limited to CMV serostatus. In a later analysis, HLA-associated TCR beta chains were found to be more clonally expanded and to have lower generation probabilities than equally common non-associated chains. The sequencing pipeline was judged likely to have produced a cluster of highly shared sequence variants as a technical artifact. Because HLA typing was missing for some donors at each locus, association tests included only the typed subset. A further reported finding was that TCR beta sequences accurately predicted the HLA-A and HLA-B alleles for most subjects in the first cohort. The cohort was sequenced for TCR beta chains only, and without alpha or paired-chain data the features that could be detected were limited. Strong co-occurrence of HLA alleles, especially DR and DQ, made assigning TCR associations to individual alleles difficult. The presence/absence analyses assumed that sequencing depth was roughly uniform across donors, and that assumption may not be true. In vitro tests confirmed that three of the cytomegalovirus-associated TCR beta chains recognize cytomegalovirus antigens. Most TCR sequences were observed very rarely across donors, whereas some public TCRs were present in many individuals. The classifier was reported to diagnose cytomegalovirus status with high specificity and sensitivity in both the original cohort and the validation cohort. An earlier analysis of approximately 540 of the donors showed that most TCR beta V segments appeared in productive rearrangements either about 87% or about 30% of the time, which broadly matched IMGT annotations. It was suggested by the authors that the approach could potentially be generalized to other disease states and immunological phenotypes. A later genetic analysis reported fewer N-insertions in productive TCRs among donors in an Asian-associated ancestry cluster than the roughly 620-donor mean. A later genetic analysis associated a missense DCLRE1C variant with V-gene and J-gene trimming of TCR beta chains, and an independent cohort replicated the association. According to a later analysis, most CMV-associated TCR beta chains appeared to be HLA-restricted, and the HLA associations seemed to be driven largely by CMV exposure. Correlated functional status among segregating V segments might reflect linkage disequilibrium, but an unknown experimental factor could not be ruled out. At a false discovery rate of 0.05, a later analysis linked some 18,000 TCR beta sequences to specific HLA alleles. According to a later analysis, parvovirus B19, influenza, CMV and Epstein-Barr virus appeared linked to several top co-occurrence clusters. In a later analysis, TCR association rates were found to vary across HLA loci, with the most associated TCRs seen for DRB1 alleles and the fewest for HLA-C alleles.

The sequenced material came from PBMCs. The sequence is built from TRBV9 and TRBJ2-1, and 11 junctional nucleotides match TRBD2. The sequence derives from a woman between 40 and 55 years old in good health and CMV-seropositive. CDR3 loop: CASSVSGRAGNEQFF. In nucleotides, the sequence is TGTGCCAGCAGCGTTAGCGGGAGGGCCGGGAATGAGCAGTTCTTC.